The sequence of this T cell receptor beta chain was determined in a study of glioma-infiltrating T cells. The iRepertoire nested amplicon-rescue multiplex PCR amplified TCR alpha and beta CDR3s from RNA. From the multiplex PCR reads, TCRdb called clonotypes with MiXCR, one entry per CDR3 protein. Of approximately 110,000 distinct CDR3 sequences in the sample, 23% were seen once. The CDR3 covers 13 residues. Looked up from germline, CDR1 is KGHDR and CDR2 is SFDVKD. Trimming pared 6 bases from V and 1 base from J, leaving 7 bases between. Notes on the study in general: Non-neoplastic patients had below-expected tissue-blood divergence, while all gliomas exceeded expectation.

As concerns this clonotype: Its matching antigen is unknown. This may arise from a read error, as a much more abundant clone is one base away.

The V and J genes are TRBV24-1 and TRBJ2-3, with D possibly being TRBD1 (6 bases). Sequencing was performed on glioma tissue, nonneoplastic brain tissue, or PBMCs (not recorded which). The TCR sequence derives from a human donor with low-grade glioma or glioblastoma, undergoing nonglioma brain surgery, or in good health (not recorded which). Here the CDR3 DNA reads TGTGCCACCAGTAACAGGGGCACAGATACGCAGTATTTT. It codes for CATSNRGTDTQYF.